What follows are 23 T cell receptor beta chains derived from one specimen sequenced in a study of response to subunit inactivated influenza vaccine. MiXCR, run by TCRdb on the RT-PCR reads, gives a single entry per CDR3 protein. The data show 600,000 to 850,000 distinct CDR3 sequences, approximately 14% seen once. This sample comprised PBMCs from blood, obtained about 14 days before vaccination. The source is a man aged 50 or older who received an inactivated influenza vaccine.

This clonotype was found many times. This rearrangement joins TRBV5-1 to TRBJ2-7; tentative D call: TRBD1 (6 bases). Germline loops: CDR1 SGHRS, CDR2 YFSETQ. Trimming stripped 1 base from V and 2 bases from J, with 7 bases between. The CDR3 has 13 residues. CDR3 sequence: CASSLNRAYEQYF. The CDR3 coding sequence is TGCGCCAGCAGCTTGAACAGGGCCTACGAGCAGTACTTC.

The sample holds a few counts of this clonotype. The chain combines TRBV25-1 with TRBJ1-6, with D perhaps TRBD1 (6 bases). The V end lost 5 bases, the J end lost 6 bases, and 11 bases lay between the germline ends. This CDR3 contains 14 residues. From germline, CDR1 is MGHDK and CDR2 SYGVNS. The CDR3 sequence is CASSYPGVNSPLHF. The DNA of the CDR3 is TGTGCCAGCAGTTACCCAGGGGTTAATTCACCCCTCCACTTT.

The CDR3 loop is CASSLMRLDFYF. Here the CDR3 DNA reads TGTGCCAGCAGCTTAATGCGACTAGACTTTTATTTT. The rearrangement joins TRBV7-3 to TRBJ2-3; D is possibly TRBD2 (6 bases). CDR1 and CDR2 from the germline V gene are SGHTA and FQGTGA. This CDR3 comprises 12 residues. Deletions cut 1 base from V and 15 bases from J, with 14 bases between.

This clonotype was observed many times. CDR3 coding DNA: TGTGCCAGCAGCTCGACACTCAGCAATCAGCCCCAGCATTTT. Its protein is CASSSTLSNQPQHF. The chain employs TRBV7-2 and TRBJ1-5, with no clear D. V was pared by 4 bases and J by 1 base, with 8 bases between. Looked up from germline, CDR1 is SGHTA and CDR2 is FQGNSA. The CDR3 runs 14 residues.

This clonotype showed up just a few times. The rearrangement links TRBV13 to TRBJ2-2; D is undetermined. The germline V and J ends were trimmed by 6 bases and 0 bases, with 14 bases remaining between them. From germline, CDR1 is PRHDT and CDR2 FYEKMQ (reference sequence). This CDR3 is 16 amino acids long. For the CDR3, the DNA is TGTGCCAGCAGATACCAAGGTATCGCGAACACCGGGGAGCTGTTTTTT. It translates to CASRYQGIANTGELFF.

This clonotype was seen a few times. This chain uses TRBV7-2 with TRBJ2-5; no clear D. Germline loops: CDR1 SGHTA, CDR2 FQGNSA. The CDR3 is made up of 15 amino acids. Deletions cut 1 base from V and 1 base from J, with 10 bases between. In nucleotides, the CDR3 is TGTGCCAGCAGCTTAGAGGTAGGGTCCCAAGAGACCCAGTACTTC. It codes for CASSLEVGSQETQYF.

CDR3 DNA: TGTGCCAGCAGTTCTCCCCTAGAGGATCAGACCCAGTACTTC. Translated, it gives CASSSPLEDQTQYF. The genes are TRBV27 and TRBJ2-5; D uncertain. The length of the CDR3 is 14 residues. Germline V gives CDR1 MNHEY, CDR2 SMNVEV (reference sequence). Trimming removed 4 bases from V and 6 bases from J, with 15 bases in between.

This clonotype was counted only a few times. The chain recombines TRBV7-2 with TRBJ2-5, with 8 positions matching TRBD1. CDR1 SGHTA and CDR2 FQGNSA come from the germline V gene. The ends lost 1 base at V and 7 bases at J; junction bases unmatched: 8. The CDR3 is 15 residues long. The DNA of the CDR3 is TGTGCCAGCAGCTTAGTATCCAGGGGGCTTGCGACCCAGTACTTC. Protein sequence: CASSLVSRGLATQYF.

This clonotype was counted at least ten times. The chain couples TRBV10-3 to TRBJ2-7; D is perhaps TRBD2 (5 bases). CDR3 length equals 13 residues. The germline V gene has CDR1 ENHRY and CDR2 SYGVKD. The ends were cut back, 6 bases at V and 7 bases at J, with 16 bases in the middle. The CDR3 protein is CAISPDQPGEQYF. CDR3 sequence (DNA): TGTGCCATCAGCCCTGATCAGCCGGGGGAGCAGTACTTC.

This clonotype was detected many times. V usage is TRBV14 and J usage is TRBJ2-7; no firm D call. V was clipped by 2 bases and J by 3 bases, with 8 bases between them. In germline, CDR1 is SGHDN, CDR2 FVKESK. The CDR3 loop spans 13 amino acids. CDR3 sequence reads: CASSQFIGYEQYF. CDR3 DNA sequence: TGTGCCAGCAGCCAATTTATTGGCTACGAGCAGTACTTC.

The chain couples TRBV20-1 to TRBJ2-7; 10 bases agree with TRBD1. CDR3 length: 14 residues. The trim removed 4 bases at V and 0 bases at J, leaving 3 bases unmatched. Looked up from germline, CDR1 is DFQATT and CDR2 is SNEGSKA (reference sequence). The CDR3 sequence is CSAMTGGISYEQYF. The CDR3 DNA reads as TGCAGTGCTATGACAGGGGGCATCTCCTACGAGCAGTACTTC.

This clonotype was found a few times. The V call is TRBV5-1, the J call TRBJ2-5, with D perhaps TRBD2 (5 bases). Germline assignment: CDR1 SGHRS and CDR2 YFSETQ. CDR3 length: 15 residues. V gave up 5 bases and J gave up 8 bases, with 22 bases separating them. The chain's CDR3 is CASRLSGSMENTQYF. CDR3 DNA: TGCGCCAGCAGACTGAGTGGGAGCATGGAGAATACCCAGTACTTC.

In its sample, this clonotype was seen a few times. The CDR3 region is CSVLLGTSGRGYNEQFF. CDR3 nucleotides: TGCAGCGTCCTACTAGGGACTAGCGGGAGGGGGTACAATGAGCAGTTCTTC. The chain employs TRBV29-1 and TRBJ2-1; 16 nucleotides line up with TRBD2. The CDR3 is made up of 17 amino acids. The germline CDR1 and CDR2 sequences are SQVTM and ANQGSEA. Trimming removed 6 bases from V and 4 bases from J; junction bases left unmatched: 9.

The chain couples TRBV6-2 or TRBV6-3 to TRBJ2-7; 7 nucleotides align to TRBD1. The V gene's germline CDR1 is MNHEY and CDR2 SVGEGT. Trimming at V came to 5 bases and at J to 1 base, leaving 8 bases not matched to a gene. The CDR3 has 15 amino acids. CDR3 sequence (DNA): TGTGCCAGCAGTCTAACAGGGGCAGATTCCTACGAGCAGTACTTC. As protein: CASSLTGADSYEQYF.

This chain joins TRBV7-9 and TRBJ2-5, with TRBD1 matching over 8 bases. V dropped 4 bases and J dropped 5; count of bases not matched to a gene: 6. Germline CDR1 reads SEHNR; CDR2 reads FQNEAQ (reference sequence). The CDR3 has 14 amino acids. The DNA of the CDR3 is TGTGCCAGCAGCTCGACAGGGGCGGGGGAGACCCAGTACTTC. It specifies CASSSTGAGETQYF.

V gene TRBV11-2 combines with J gene TRBJ1-4; no clear D. Per the germline V gene, CDR1 is SGHAT and CDR2 is FQNNGV. The V gene lost 5 bases and the J gene lost 4 bases, with 14 bases spanning the gap. The CDR3 is 15 amino acids. This CDR3 is CASSPETQLNEKLFF. In DNA form, the CDR3 reads TGTGCCAGCAGCCCCGAGACTCAACTTAATGAAAAACTGTTTTTT.

This clonotype was seen a few times. This rearrangement joins TRBV5-1 to TRBJ2-3; D remains unclear. V was clipped by 4 bases and J by 2 bases, with 11 bases between them. Germline V lookup: CDR1 SGHRS, CDR2 YFSETQ. The CDR3 is 14 amino acids. DNA for the CDR3: TGCGCCAGCAGCCCGCGTTTTACCACAGATACGCAGTATTTT. Translation gives CASSPRFTTDTQYF.

This clonotype occurred a few times. DNA for the CDR3: TGTGCCAGCAGTTATGGGGGAGCCCAAGGCGAAAACATTCAGTACTTC. This gives the protein CASSYGGAQGENIQYF. This chain joins TRBV6-2 or TRBV6-3 and TRBJ2-4, with D perhaps given as TRBD1 or TRBD2 (5 bases each). The germline CDR1 and CDR2 sequences are MNHEY and SVGEGT. The length of the CDR3 is 16 residues. The germline V and J ends were trimmed by 3 bases and 5 bases, with 17 bases remaining between them.

This sequence joins TRBV11-2 and TRBJ2-7, with 7 bases fitting TRBD1. The CDR3 is made up of 14 amino acids. Germline CDR1 reads SGHAT; CDR2 reads FQNNGV. Germline trimming cut 5 bases from V and 2 bases from J; bases unmatched to any gene: 6. The chain's CDR3 is CASSPVTGAYEQYF. In nucleotides, the CDR3 is TGTGCCAGCAGCCCCGTTACAGGGGCCTACGAGCAGTACTTC.

The chain recombines TRBV7-9 with TRBJ1-1; TRBD1 matches at 7 bases. V was pared by 5 bases and J by 6 bases, with 6 bases of the junction left unmatched. The CDR3 extends over 13 amino acids. Per germline, CDR1 SEHNR and CDR2 FQNEAQ (reference sequence). In nucleotides, the CDR3 is TGTGCCAGCAGCCAGACCCAGGGGGCTGAAGCTTTCTTT. Its translation is CASSQTQGAEAFF.

This clonotype was counted a few times. This chain uses TRBV20-1 with TRBJ2-7; 7 bases match TRBD1. The germline gives CDR1 DFQATT, CDR2 SNEGSKA (reference sequence). V lost 6 bases, J lost 3 bases, and 11 bases stayed unmatched. This CDR3 spans 14 amino acids. The CDR3 region is CSANTGDPNYEQYF. The CDR3 region has the DNA TGCAGTGCGAACACAGGGGATCCTAACTACGAGCAGTACTTC.

This clonotype appeared a few times. The CDR3 DNA reads as TGTGCCAGCAGCTTAGCTAGAGGCGGGAATCCGCTTACTGAGCAGTTCTTC. Its protein product is CASSLARGGNPLTEQFF. The V and J genes are TRBV7-9 and TRBJ2-1, with D perhaps matching TRBD2 (6 bases). Germline CDR1 SEHNR, CDR2 FQNEAQ (reference sequence). Between the trimmed V and J ends, which lost 0 bases and 9 bases, there was a span of 21 bases. This CDR3 comprises 17 residues. The full variable domain, in which reference TRBV7-9 and TRBJ2-1 provide the parts outside the CDR3, is DTGVSQNPRHKITKRGQNVTFRCDPISEHNRLYWYRQTLGQGPEFLTYFQNEAQLEKSRLLSDRFSAERPKGSFSTLEIQRTEQGDSAMYLCASSLARGGNPLTEQFFGPGTRLTVL.

The chain is built from TRBV10-3 and TRBJ2-3; no firm D call. Trimming left V 6 bases short and J 2 bases short, with 3 bases between. The CDR3 spans 11 residues. CDR1 and CDR2 (germline): ENHRY, SYGVKD. The CDR3 region is CAISTTDTQYF. In DNA form, the CDR3 reads TGTGCCATCAGCACCACAGATACGCAGTATTTT.